This is a list of T cell receptor beta chains from one sample in a study of TIL therapy for anti-PD-1-resistant metastatic lung cancer. Measured with immunoSEQ multiplex PCR; TCRdb has only the in-frame clones, and not every one. This repertoire shows approximately 92,000 clones, roughly two thirds found once; its top ten account for about a tenth. The specimen was tumor tissue, collected at baseline. The receptors originated from a person aged 25-80 years with non-small cell lung cancer. Each CDR3 is given with its conserved first and last residue. The D gene is left open where the match is weak.

TRBV9,TRBJ2-2,TRBD1,CASSVGTGGAGELFF
TRBV5-1,TRBJ2-7,-,CASSQRQDSYEQYF
TRBV7-3,TRBJ2-7,TRBD1,CASSYPGQGYEQYF
TRBV7-9,TRBJ1-5,-,CASSLKRDQPQHF
TRBV28,TRBJ2-7,TRBD1,CASTLDRGLSYEQYF
TRBV21-1,TRBJ2-7,-,CASSSWVERKNEQYF
TRBV5-1,TRBJ2-6,-,CASSLVVGPGANVLTF
TRBV4-1,TRBJ2-5,-,CASTLSPVGQETQYF
TRBV19,TRBJ2-5,TRBD1,CASKQGADPKETQYF
TRBV5-1,TRBJ1-1,TRBD1,CASSLGDRGVTEAFF
TRBV6-2/TRBV6-3,TRBJ1-2,TRBD1,CASSPNIIGGGGHTF
TRBV6-5,TRBJ1-1,-,CASSETFNTEAFF
TRBV18,TRBJ2-1,TRBD2,CASSPRTSGYNEQFF
TRBV3-1/TRBV3-2,TRBJ2-2,-,CASSRRTAAGELFF
TRBV27,TRBJ2-1,-,CASKGRSSLAYNEQFF
TRBV28,TRBJ2-1,TRBD2,CASSWLAGGYNEQFF
TRBV28,TRBJ1-4,TRBD1,CASSTLGQGAEKLFF
TRBV6-2/TRBV6-3,TRBJ2-7,-,CASSLAGPEQYF
TRBV19,TRBJ2-7,-,CASSISARTVSYEQYF
TRBV4-3,TRBJ1-6,-,CASSQGWTNSPLHF
TRBV4-1,TRBJ2-3,TRBD2,CASSQGLAGGPIPTDTQYF
TRBV5-1,TRBJ2-5,TRBD1,CASSLTGAGETQYF
TRBV7-9,TRBJ2-7,TRBD2,CASSPTAGGFYEQYF
TRBV30,TRBJ2-5,-,CAWSRGGGETQYF